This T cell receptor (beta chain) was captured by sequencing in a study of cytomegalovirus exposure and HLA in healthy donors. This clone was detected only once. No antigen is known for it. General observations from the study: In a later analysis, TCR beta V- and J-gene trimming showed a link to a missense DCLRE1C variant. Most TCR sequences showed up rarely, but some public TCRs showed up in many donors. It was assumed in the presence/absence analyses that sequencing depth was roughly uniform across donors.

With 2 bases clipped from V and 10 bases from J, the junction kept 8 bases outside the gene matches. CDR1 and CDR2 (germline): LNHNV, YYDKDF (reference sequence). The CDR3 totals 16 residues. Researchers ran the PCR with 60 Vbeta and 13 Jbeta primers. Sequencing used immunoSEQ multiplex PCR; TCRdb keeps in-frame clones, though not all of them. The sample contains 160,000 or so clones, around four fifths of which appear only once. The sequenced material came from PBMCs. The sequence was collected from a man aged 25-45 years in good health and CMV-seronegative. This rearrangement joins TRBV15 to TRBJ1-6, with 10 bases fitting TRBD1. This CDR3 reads CATSRHKTGGISPLHF. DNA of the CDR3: TGTGCCACCAGCAGACACAAGACAGGGGGCATATCACCCCTCCACTTT.